This T cell receptor beta chain was profiled in a study of graft-versus-host responses after intestinal transplantation. Study-wide points: The presence of high graft-versus-host to host-versus-graft clonal ratios in allografts characterized patients with graft-donor T cell macrochimerism. Recipient marrow harbored GvH clones, some of which surfaced first in ileum or blood.

Libraries were prepared by immunoSEQ multiplex PCR; TCRdb keeps only in-frame clonotypes and omits some of them. The sample shows tens of thousands of clones, roughly nine tenths of them seen only once. Regarding this clone: Its antigen is not identified.

The TCR comes from a human donor who received an intestinal transplant. The material was unstimulated CD4+ T cells sorted from spleen or lymph node cells, obtained before intestinal transplant.

The chain's CDR3 is CASSLWSTANTGELFF. The CDR3 nucleotides are TGTGCCAGCAGTTTATGGTCGACAGCGAACACCGGGGAGCTGTTTTTT. The J gene is TRBJ2-2, the V gene TRBV28; tentative D call: TRBD1 (5 bases). This CDR3 spans 16 amino acids. Trimming took off 0 bases at V and 0 bases at J, with 8 bases between the two ends. Germline V CDR1 and CDR2: MDHEN, SYDVKM. Using reference TRBV28 and TRBJ2-2 for the parts outside the CDR3, the full variable domain is DVKVTQSSRYLVKRTGEKVFLECVQDMDHENMFWYRQDPGLGLRLIYFSYDVKMKEKGDIPEGYSVSREKKERFSLILESASTNQTSMYLCASSLWSTANTGELFFGEGSRLTVL.